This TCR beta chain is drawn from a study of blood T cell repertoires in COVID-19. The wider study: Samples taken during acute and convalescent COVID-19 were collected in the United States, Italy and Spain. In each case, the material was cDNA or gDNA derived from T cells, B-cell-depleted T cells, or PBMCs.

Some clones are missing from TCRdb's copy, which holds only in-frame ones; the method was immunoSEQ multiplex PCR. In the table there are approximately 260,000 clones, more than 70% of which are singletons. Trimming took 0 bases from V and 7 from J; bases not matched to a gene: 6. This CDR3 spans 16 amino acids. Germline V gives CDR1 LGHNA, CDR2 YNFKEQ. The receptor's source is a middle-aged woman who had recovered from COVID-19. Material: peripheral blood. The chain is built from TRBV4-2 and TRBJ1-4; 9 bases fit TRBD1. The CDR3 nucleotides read TGTGCCAGCAGCCAAGACCGGGACAGGGAGGGTGAAAAACTGTTTTTT. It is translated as CASSQDRDREGEKLFF.